This TCR beta chain appears in the sequencing data of a study of blood T cell repertoires in COVID-19. V was clipped by 3 bases and J by 3 bases, with 13 bases between them. CDR1 is SGHNT and CDR2 is YYREEE in the germline V gene (reference sequence). The CDR3 consists of 15 residues. This clone was counted a single time. Sequencing was performed with immunoSEQ multiplex PCR; in TCRdb, only in-frame clones are kept and a portion is missing. The sample carries fewer than 300,000 clones, nearly 90% recorded once. The clonotype was recovered from a man aged 18 to 29 with active or convalescent COVID-19. J is TRBJ2-1 and V is TRBV5-4; D may be TRBD1 (6 bases). The specimen sequenced was peripheral blood. The CDR3 spells CASSSEQGFYNEQFF. The CDR3 DNA reads as TGTGCCAGCAGCTCAGAACAGGGTTTCTACAATGAGCAGTTCTTC.